Below, 2 T cell receptor gamma chains from the same sample are listed, as sequenced in a study of gamma delta lymphoproliferative disorders and STAT genes. TCRdb re-called the multiplex PCR reads with CATT. In the table there are just under 2,500 gamma-chain clones, roughly 20% of which are singletons. Genomic DNA from isolated PBMCs served as the sequencing template. The sample consisted of blood. The receptors were sampled from a human donor with gamma-delta T-cell large granular lymphocyte leukemia.

The chain uses TRGV8 and TRGJ1 or TRGJ2. TCRdb leaves out the J gene; it was filled in here by matching the DNA to germline. Germline V gene lookup returns CDR1 VENAVY and CDR2 YDSYNSRV. The CDR3 runs 12 residues. V was pared by 5 bases and J by 6 bases, with 7 bases of the junction left unmatched. The CDR3 DNA follows: TGTGCCACCTGGGGGAGGGGTTATAAGAAACTCTTT. Residues: CATWGRGYKKLF.

V and J are TRGV2 and TRGJP2. TCRdb leaves out the J gene; it was filled in here by matching the DNA to germline. V lost 0 bases, J lost 2 bases, and 6 bases stayed unmatched. Germline CDR1 is EGSNGY and CDR2 is YDSYNSKV. This CDR3 has 16 amino acids. In DNA form, the CDR3 reads TGTGCCACCTGGGACGGGCGAGAGAGTAGTGATTGGATCAAGACGTTT. Its translation is CATWDGRESSDWIKTF.